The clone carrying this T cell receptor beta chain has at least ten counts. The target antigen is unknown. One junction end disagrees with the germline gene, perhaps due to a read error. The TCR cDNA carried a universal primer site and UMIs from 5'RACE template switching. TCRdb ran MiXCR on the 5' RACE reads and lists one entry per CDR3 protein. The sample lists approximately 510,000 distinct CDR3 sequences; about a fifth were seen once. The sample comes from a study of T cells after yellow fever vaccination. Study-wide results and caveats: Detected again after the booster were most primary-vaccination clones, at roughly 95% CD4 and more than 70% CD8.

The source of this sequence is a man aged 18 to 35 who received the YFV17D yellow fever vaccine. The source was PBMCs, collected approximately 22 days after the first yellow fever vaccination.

CDR3 region: CASSLESSYNEQFF. The CDR3 coding sequence is TGCGCCAGCAGCTTGGAAAGCTCCTACAATGAGCAGTTCTTC. This chain joins TRBV7-2 and TRBJ2-1; D unclear. Germline assignment: CDR1 SGHTA and CDR2 FQGNSA. The CDR3 runs to 14 residues.